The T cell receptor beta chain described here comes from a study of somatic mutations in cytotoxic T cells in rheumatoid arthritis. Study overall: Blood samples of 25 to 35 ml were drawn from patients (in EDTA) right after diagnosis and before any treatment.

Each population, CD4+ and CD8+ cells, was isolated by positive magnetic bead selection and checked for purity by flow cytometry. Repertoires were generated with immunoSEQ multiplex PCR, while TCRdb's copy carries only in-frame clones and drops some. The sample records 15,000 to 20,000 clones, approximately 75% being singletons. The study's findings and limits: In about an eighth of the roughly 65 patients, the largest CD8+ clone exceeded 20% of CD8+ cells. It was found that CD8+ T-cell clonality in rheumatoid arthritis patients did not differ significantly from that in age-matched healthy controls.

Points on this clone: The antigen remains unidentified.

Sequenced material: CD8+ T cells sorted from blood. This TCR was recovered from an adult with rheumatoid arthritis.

CDR3 DNA: TGTGCCAGCAGTGGGGAGCGGGGGGGCCCTGAGCAGTTCTTC. Protein product: CASSGERGGPEQFF. The J gene is TRBJ2-1, the V gene TRBV6-6, with TRBD2 matching over 10 bases. The CDR3 extends over 14 amino acids. Germline-derived CDR1 and CDR2 are MNHNY and SVGAGI (reference sequence). J lost 9 bases, V lost 5 bases, and 7 bases had no gene match.